Shown below are 26 T cell receptor beta chains from a single sample sequenced in a study of blood T cell repertoires in COVID-19. Sequenced by immunoSEQ multiplex PCR; TCRdb stores in-frame clones only, minus some. The sample shows roughly 280,000 clones, around nine tenths of them seen only once. Sequencing was done on a sample of peripheral blood. The receptors shown here come from a man aged 35 to 55 with active or convalescent COVID-19.

The chain employs TRBV7-9 and TRBJ1-3, with 9 bases identical to TRBD1. The junction had 2 bases not matched to a gene; V was cut back by 7 bases and J by 1 base. Germline CDR1 SEHNR, CDR2 FQNEAQ (reference sequence). CDR3 length: 14 residues. Written as DNA, the CDR3 is TGTGCCAGCAAGGGGACAGGGTCTGGAAACACCATATATTTT. Protein product: CASKGTGSGNTIYF.

The chain couples TRBV9 to TRBJ2-3, with TRBD2 matching over 10 bases. Germline V gene data show CDR1 as SGDLS and CDR2 as YYNGEE. The CDR3 covers 15 residues. V shed 6 bases and J 2 bases; nucleotides not matched to a gene: 6. CDR3 coding DNA: TGTGCCAGCACCCGAGCGGGGGGGAACACAGATACGCAGTATTTT. Encoded protein: CASTRAGGNTDTQYF.

J is TRBJ2-1 and V is TRBV28, with a possible D match to TRBD2 (5 bases). CDR1 is MDHEN, CDR2 SYDVKM, per germline. The CDR3 length is 14 residues. Trimming stripped 10 bases from V and 3 bases from J, with 16 bases between. CDR3 in amino acids: CATKFTGSYNEQFF. CDR3 nucleotides: TGTGCCACTAAGTTTACGGGAAGCTACAATGAGCAGTTCTTC.

The V and J genes are TRBV5-1 and TRBJ2-6, with 7 bases lining up with TRBD1. CDR3 length equals 18 residues. Losses at the gene ends were 0 bases for V and 2 bases for J; bases not matched to a gene: 8. Germline V gives CDR1 SGHRS, CDR2 YFSETQ. DNA for the CDR3: TGCGCCAGCAGCTTGGGTGTAGGGGGCTATGCTGGGGCCAACGTCCTGACTTTC. Amino acids: CASSLGVGGYAGANVLTF.

In its sample, this clone was seen once. The V call is TRBV11-2, the J call TRBJ2-2; D not resolved. Germline CDR1 is SGHAT and CDR2 is FQNNGV. There are 16 residues in the CDR3. Trimming left V 4 bases short and J 6 bases short, with 18 bases between. The CDR3 coding sequence is TGTGCCAGCAGCTACGTATGGGCCCTTACGCCCGGGGAGCTGTTTTTT. Its protein is CASSYVWALTPGELFF.

V gene TRBV7-9 combines with J gene TRBJ2-7, with TRBD1 as a possible D gene (6 bases). V was shortened by 5 bases and J by 2 bases, with 22 bases between the two germline ends. Germline CDR1 SEHNR, CDR2 FQNEAQ (reference sequence). The CDR3 is 17 amino acids. The DNA for the CDR3 is TGTGCCAGCAGCGTAATTGACGCACAGGGTACAACCTACGAGCAGTACTTC. Encoded protein: CASSVIDAQGTTYEQYF.

The V and J genes are TRBV28 and TRBJ2-7; D is possibly TRBD1 (5 bases). Per germline, CDR1 MDHEN and CDR2 SYDVKM. V was cut by 5 bases and J by 1 base, with 9 bases left in between. The CDR3 runs 13 residues. The CDR3 spells CASSGYRSYEQYF. The CDR3 DNA sequence: TGTGCCAGCAGTGGATACAGGTCCTACGAGCAGTACTTC.

This rearrangement joins TRBV24-1 to TRBJ2-2; the D is unclear. This CDR3 spans 15 amino acids. V gave up 4 bases and J gave up 2 bases, with 10 bases separating them. Germline lookup yields CDR1 KGHDR and CDR2 SFDVKD. The CDR3 DNA sequence: TGTGCCACCAGTGACCCTACTCCAAACACCGGGGAGCTGTTTTTT. This codes for CATSDPTPNTGELFF.

The V and J genes are TRBV11-2 and TRBJ2-1; maybe TRBD2 (5 bases). V was cut by 1 base and J by 10 bases, with 17 bases left in between. The germline CDR1 and CDR2 sequences are SGHAT and FQNNGV. The CDR3 covers 15 residues. This chain's CDR3 is CASSLADWASREQFF. CDR3 DNA: TGTGCCAGCAGCTTAGCGGACTGGGCCTCTCGGGAGCAGTTCTTC.

The V gene is TRBV4-1, the J gene TRBJ2-7; TRBD1 matches at 10 bases. V lost 0 bases to trimming and J lost 2 bases; unmatched junction nucleotides: 4. The CDR3 consists of 16 residues. Germline CDR1 is MGHRA and CDR2 is YSYEKL. The CDR3 protein is CASSQDRGTGAYEQYF. The CDR3 nucleotides are TGCGCCAGCAGCCAAGATCGAGGGACAGGGGCCTACGAGCAGTACTTC.

This clone showed up just a few times. This chain uses TRBV19 with TRBJ2-7, with a possible D match to TRBD2 (5 bases). The ends were cut back, 6 bases at V and 4 bases at J, with 13 bases in the middle. The CDR3 sequence is 13 residues long. Germline CDR1 is LNHDA and CDR2 is SQIVND (reference sequence). The CDR3 nucleotides read TGTGCCAGTAGCAAAGACGGAGGATACGAGCAGTACTTC. Translation gives CASSKDGGYEQYF. The whole variable domain, filled in from reference TRBV19 and TRBJ2-7, reads DGGITQSPKYLFRKEGQNVTLSCEQNLNHDAMYWYRQDPGQGLRLIYYSQIVNDFQKGDIAEGYSVSREKKESFPLTVTSAQKNPTAFYLCASSKDGGYEQYFGPGTRLTVT.

V gene TRBV10-3 combines with J gene TRBJ2-5; D is perhaps TRBD2 (6 bases). CDR3 length equals 15 residues. V gave up 6 bases and J gave up 2 bases, with 16 bases separating them. Germline values: CDR1 ENHRY, CDR2 SYGVKD. The DNA of the CDR3 is TGTGCCATCAGCCTTAGCGGAGATCAACAAGAGACCCAGTACTTC. Translated, it gives CAISLSGDQQETQYF.

The gene calls are TRBV18 and TRBJ2-7, with 10 bases matching TRBD2. In germline, CDR1 is KGHSH, CDR2 LQKENI. The J segment lost 1 base and the V segment lost 1 base, leaving 16 bases of the junction unmatched. The CDR3 length is 20 residues. The CDR3 nucleotides read TGTGCCAGCTCACCACGAAATCTAGCGGGAGTTGGAGAGAGGTCCTACGAGCAGTACTTC. The encoded protein is CASSPRNLAGVGERSYEQYF.

This sequence joins TRBV24-1 and TRBJ1-5; D gene ambiguous. Trimming took 1 base from V and 0 from J, leaving 9 bases between them. The germline V gene has CDR1 KGHDR and CDR2 SFDVKD. This CDR3 spans 16 amino acids. CDR3 loop: CATSDFSTVSNQPQHF. Written as DNA, the CDR3 is TGTGCCACCAGTGATTTTAGTACGGTTAGCAATCAGCCCCAGCATTTT.

CDR3 sequence: CASIGAKGLNGYTF. The CDR3 nucleotides read TGTGCCAGCATTGGTGCCAAGGGGCTTAATGGCTACACCTTC. The chain links TRBV6-5 to TRBJ1-2, with D possibly matching TRBD1 (5 bases). V lost 7 bases and J 6 bases, leaving 18 bases between the germline ends. This CDR3 region has 14 residues. CDR1 is MNHEY and CDR2 is SVGAGI in the germline V gene.

The chain employs TRBV9 and TRBJ1-2, with D unclear. CDR1 SGDLS and CDR2 YYNGEE come from the germline V gene. With 0 bases removed from V and 7 bases from J, the gap between germline ends came to 16 bases. This CDR3 spans 15 amino acids. In DNA, the CDR3 is TGTGCCAGCAGCGTAGCATCCTCGGAGGGAGGTGGCTACACCTTC. Translating it yields CASSVASSEGGGYTF.

This rearrangement joins TRBV19 to TRBJ2-7; 9 bases map to TRBD1. The CDR3 length is 18 residues. V was pared by 4 bases and J by 5 bases, with 18 bases of the junction left unmatched. Germline assignment: CDR1 LNHDA and CDR2 SQIVND (reference sequence). This CDR3 reads CASSNIASGGQGTDEQYF. The DNA for the CDR3 is TGTGCCAGTAGTAATATAGCCAGCGGTGGACAGGGGACCGACGAGCAGTACTTC.

This clone was detected only a few times. The chain is built from TRBV28 and TRBJ1-2, with 8 nucleotides matching TRBD1. Germline V CDR1 and CDR2: MDHEN, SYDVKM. The trim removed 6 bases at V and 10 bases at J, leaving 7 bases unmatched. This CDR3 is built from 12 residues. The chain's CDR3 is CASRATGDVYTF. CDR3 sequence (DNA): TGTGCCAGCAGAGCGACAGGGGATGTCTACACCTTC.

The chain has TRBV19 and TRBJ2-7; the D gene is possibly TRBD1 (6 bases). The CDR3 has 14 residues. Germline V gives CDR1 LNHDA, CDR2 SQIVND (reference sequence). V dropped 3 bases and J dropped 0 bases, with 9 bases sitting between them. CDR3 region: CASSISDSSYEQYF. The DNA for the CDR3 is TGTGCCAGTAGTATCTCGGACAGCTCCTACGAGCAGTACTTC.

This chain uses TRBV19 with TRBJ1-5, with a tentative D call TRBD1 (6 bases). Looked up from germline, CDR1 is LNHDA and CDR2 is SQIVND (reference sequence). This CDR3 comprises 16 residues. The V and J ends lost 7 bases and 3 bases respectively, with 19 bases between them. CDR3 DNA: TGTGCCAGTACCACCTACGCAGGGGAACTCAATCAGCCCCAGCATTTT. It translates to CASTTYAGELNQPQHF.

The table lists this clone with a count of one. V is TRBV28 and J is TRBJ2-7; TRBD1 agrees at 9 bases. CDR1 is MDHEN and CDR2 is SYDVKM in the germline V gene. Trimming at V came to 4 bases and at J to 4 bases, leaving 8 bases not matched to a gene. This CDR3 is 15 amino acids long. CDR3 nucleotide sequence: TGTGCCAGCAGTTCTCCGGGACAGGGTAGATACGAGCAGTACTTC. The encoded protein is CASSSPGQGRYEQYF.

This sequence joins TRBV6-6 and TRBJ2-3, with 9 bases lining up with TRBD2. Germline V gene data show CDR1 as MNHNY and CDR2 as SVGAGI (reference sequence). After removal of 5 bases from V and 4 bases from J, the junction contained 13 bases not matched to a gene. The CDR3 length is 17 residues. The CDR3 region has the DNA TGTGCCAGCAGTCTAGGGCCTCTAGCGGGGAGTGCAGATACGCAGTATTTT. This gives the protein CASSLGPLAGSADTQYF.

Only one count was recorded for this clone. This chain joins TRBV7-6 and TRBJ2-3; 8 bases are a match to TRBD1. Per the germline V gene, CDR1 is SGHVS and CDR2 is FNYEAQ. The CDR3 runs to 15 residues. With 4 bases clipped from V and 0 bases from J, the junction kept 3 bases outside the gene matches. CDR3 region: CASSSGQGSTDTQYF. In nucleotides, the CDR3 is TGTGCCAGCAGCTCAGGACAGGGAAGCACAGATACGCAGTATTTT.

This chain links TRBV28 with TRBJ1-2; TRBD1 matches at 7 bases. Trimming at V came to 6 bases and at J to 3 bases, leaving 4 bases not matched to a gene. This CDR3 contains 13 residues. CDR1 is MDHEN, CDR2 SYDVKM, per germline. The CDR3 spells CASRPTGDYGYTF. CDR3 nucleotides: TGTGCCAGCAGACCAACAGGGGACTATGGCTACACCTTC.

The rearrangement links TRBV7-9 to TRBJ2-5; 10 nucleotides agree with TRBD1. The germline V gene encodes CDR1 SEHNR and CDR2 FQNEAQ (reference sequence). The length of the CDR3 is 17 residues. Unmatched junction bases numbered 5, after V lost 1 base and J lost 0 bases. CDR3 amino acids: CASSLGATGGYQETQYF. CDR3 nucleotide sequence: TGTGCCAGCAGCTTAGGGGCGACAGGGGGCTACCAAGAGACCCAGTACTTC.

A few counts support this clone. The rearrangement joins TRBV5-1 to TRBJ1-2, with TRBD1 as a possible D gene (5 bases). Trimming left V 4 bases short and J 4 bases short, with 14 bases between. The CDR3 is 14 amino acids. Germline CDR1 and CDR2: SGHRS and YFSETQ. The CDR3 sequence: CASSDGGTGYGYTF. The CDR3 coding sequence is TGCGCCAGCAGCGACGGGGGGACTGGCTATGGCTACACCTTC.